This T cell receptor (beta chain) was captured in a study of T cells in localized non-small cell lung cancer. Study-wide findings and caveats: Adjacent lung was found to contain a median approximately 52 of the top 100 tumor clones. Higher blood T cell density went with longer overall survival.

The CDR3 is 18 amino acids. Germline V gene lookup returns CDR1 ENHRY and CDR2 SYGVKD. V gave up 2 bases and J gave up 11 bases, with 30 bases separating them. Notes on this clone: Its target is not known.

Sequencing used immunoSEQ multiplex PCR; TCRdb keeps in-frame clones, though not all of them. The data contain some 17,000 clones, about four fifths of them seen just once; the ten biggest clones take up about 35%. The TCR comes from a male donor aged 60 or over with stage III lung adenocarcinoma. The genes are TRBV10-3 and TRBJ1-1; D remains ambiguous. This material consisted of peripheral blood, taken before any cancer treatment. CDR3 in amino acids: CAISENGFLSGMSGKAFF. The DNA for the CDR3 is TGTGCCATCAGTGAGAATGGCTTCTTATCGGGTATGTCGGGGAAGGCTTTCTTT.